This passage covers 14 T cell receptor beta chains from one sample sequenced in a study of T cell changes during pregnancy in multiple sclerosis. Assay: immunoSEQ multiplex PCR; the TCRdb copy retains only in-frame clones and omits some. The profile shows 85,000 to 90,000 clones, approximately 90% of them singletons. The sample here was peripheral blood, taken in the first trimester of pregnancy. The receptors come from a female donor in good health, enrolled as a control in a pregnancy study.

This clone has only a few counts. This chain links TRBV11-3 with TRBJ1-5, with 10 bases lining up with TRBD1. Germline loops: CDR1 SGHNT, CDR2 YENEEA. The CDR3 totals 16 residues. V lost 6 bases and J lost 6; bases outside the gene matches: 11. DNA of the CDR3: TGTGCCAGCAGTCTAAGGGACAGGGGAGTGGGTCAGCCCCAGCATTTT. Protein product: CASSLRDRGVGQPQHF.

This sequence joins TRBV7-2 and TRBJ2-7; TRBD2 matches at 7 bases. J was trimmed by 2 bases and V by 2 bases; bases with no gene match: 6. Germline values: CDR1 SGHTA, CDR2 FQGNSA. The CDR3 has 15 amino acids. The CDR3 protein is CASSLLRGTTYEQYF. The DNA of the CDR3 is TGTGCCAGCAGCTTATTGCGGGGGACGACCTACGAGCAGTACTTC.

V gene TRBV5-1 combines with J gene TRBJ2-3, with 9 bases lining up with TRBD2. The CDR3 has 18 residues. The junction had 13 bases not matched to a gene; V was cut back by 5 bases and J by 0 bases. The V gene's germline CDR1 is SGHRS and CDR2 YFSETQ. CDR3: CASSLPGLAGGSTDTQYF. CDR3 DNA: TGCGCCAGCAGTCTACCGGGACTAGCTGGGGGTAGCACAGATACGCAGTATTTT.

CDR3 in DNA: TGTGCCAGCAGAAACCAGGGGGCAGGTGAGCAGTTCTTC. It translates to CASRNQGAGEQFF. The genes are TRBV28 and TRBJ2-1; 8 bases line up with TRBD1. The CDR3 length is 13 residues. With V trimmed by 6 bases and J by 9 bases, 7 bases remained unmatched. Germline CDR1 is MDHEN and CDR2 is SYDVKM.

The CDR3 sequence: CASSEGTGAEDYEQYF. In nucleotides, the CDR3 is TGCGCCAGCAGTGAGGGGACAGGGGCCGAGGACTACGAGCAGTACTTC. The rearrangement links TRBV10-1 to TRBJ2-7; the match to TRBD1 covers 10 bases. Germline values: CDR1 WNHNN, CDR2 SYGVQD (reference sequence). The CDR3 length is 16 residues. Germline trimming cut 2 bases from V and 3 bases from J; bases unmatched to any gene: 7.

J is TRBJ1-2 and V is TRBV2, with TRBD1 as a possible D gene (5 bases). V lost 4 bases to trimming and J lost 3 bases, with 12 bases between them. The length of the CDR3 is 14 residues. Germline assignment: CDR1 SNHLY and CDR2 FYNNEI. The CDR3 nucleotides read TGTGCCAGCAGTGGTAACAGGTGGGACTATGGCTACACCTTC. Amino acid sequence: CASSGNRWDYGYTF.

The chain carries TRBV5-1 and TRBJ1-2, with 7 bases identical to TRBD1. The V and J ends lost 3 bases and 6 bases, in that order; junction bases with no gene match: 11. Germline assignment: CDR1 SGHRS and CDR2 YFSETQ. CDR3 length equals 15 residues. The DNA for the CDR3 is TGCGCCAGCAGCTCCCGGGACAGATCACGGGATGGCTACACCTTC. The encoded protein is CASSSRDRSRDGYTF.

The V and J genes are TRBV4-3 and TRBJ2-5; D not resolved. Germline assignment: CDR1 LGHNA and CDR2 YSLEER. The CDR3 extends over 15 amino acids. With 1 base removed from V and 4 bases from J, the gap between germline ends came to 13 bases. CDR3 DNA sequence: TGCGCCAGCAGCCAAGTGCATGATCGAGGAGAGACCCAGTACTTC. It translates to CASSQVHDRGETQYF.

This clone came up once. The chain uses TRBV18 and TRBJ1-5, with D possibly TRBD1 on 5 matching bases. Germline V gives CDR1 KGHSH, CDR2 LQKENI. The CDR3 extends over 14 amino acids. V shed 1 base and J shed 8 bases, with 12 bases lying between them. CDR3 nucleotide sequence: TGTGCCAGCTCACCACAAACAGGCTATGAGCCCCAGCATTTT. Protein sequence: CASSPQTGYEPQHF.

This chain joins TRBV7-2 and TRBJ2-5, with 10 bases identical to TRBD2. Germline loops: CDR1 SGHTA, CDR2 FQGNSA. The length of the CDR3 is 14 residues. The V and J ends lost 4 bases and 4 bases, in that order; junction bases with no gene match: 3. The CDR3 region is CASSSRTSGETQYF. The CDR3 nucleotides are TGTGCCAGCAGCTCCCGGACTAGCGGAGAGACCCAGTACTTC.

This clone appeared once. The rearrangement uses TRBV9 and TRBJ1-1; D remains ambiguous. The V gene lost 2 bases and the J gene lost 8 bases, with 10 bases spanning the gap. Germline V gene sequence: CDR1 SGDLS, CDR2 YYNGEE. The CDR3 contains 12 residues. CDR3 in amino acids: CASSVRGGEAFF. Here the CDR3 DNA reads TGTGCCAGCAGCGTCCGGGGTGGGGAAGCTTTCTTT.

The V gene is TRBV25-1, the J gene TRBJ1-1; the D gene is possibly TRBD1 (6 bases). With 2 bases removed from V and 4 bases from J, the gap between germline ends came to 14 bases. The CDR3 has 15 amino acids. Germline CDR1 reads MGHDK; CDR2 reads SYGVNS. Written as DNA, the CDR3 is TGTGCCAGCAGTGAAACCTGGGGGCGATTCACTGAAGCTTTCTTT. Its translation is CASSETWGRFTEAFF.

The chain combines TRBV2 with TRBJ2-3; tentatively, D is TRBD2 (6 bases). The CDR3 runs 15 residues. Looked up from germline, CDR1 is SNHLY and CDR2 is FYNNEI. V was clipped by 6 bases and J by 1 base, with 14 bases between them. In DNA form, the CDR3 reads TGTGCCAGCAGCGCCCTGGGCGGGGGCACAGATACGCAGTATTTT. Translated, it gives CASSALGGGTDTQYF.

In DNA form, the CDR3 reads TGTGCCAGCAGCTCAGGTTGGTCATCAACACCCCTCCACTTT. This gives the protein CASSSGWSSTPLHF. This chain links TRBV14 with TRBJ1-6; D remains ambiguous. Germline V gives CDR1 SGHDN, CDR2 FVKESK. The CDR3 is 14 amino acids. With 5 bases removed from V and 11 bases from J, the gap between germline ends came to 16 bases.